The clone carrying this T cell receptor (beta chain) was detected many times. Its matching antigen is unknown. The data originate from a study of breast tumors, draining lymph nodes, adjacent tissues. Samples came from axillary lymph nodes draining the breast cancer. Regarding the study as a whole: The lymph node origin of tumor T cells was framed as consistent with a hypothesis, not demonstrated. Tumors had less TCR diversity than lymph nodes, more than nontumor tissue. Most tumor T cells seemingly derive from lymph node, then expand in tumor.

TCRdb fed the multiplex PCR reads into MiXCR, producing one record per CDR3 protein. Among 85,000 to 130,000 distinct CDR3 sequences listed, about 30% were seen once. Sequenced material: axillary lymph node tissue. The source of this sequence is a female donor with breast cancer. Some clones in this sample may be carry-over from other donors' samples.

The DNA for the CDR3 is TGCAGTGCTCAGGGGATAGATACGCAGTATTTT. It is translated as CSAQGIDTQYF. V is TRBV20-1 and J is TRBJ2-3; D is perhaps TRBD1 (6 bases). V was cut by 5 bases and J by 5 bases, with 8 bases left in between. Germline V gene lookup returns CDR1 DFQATT and CDR2 SNEGSKA (reference sequence). This CDR3 region has 11 residues.